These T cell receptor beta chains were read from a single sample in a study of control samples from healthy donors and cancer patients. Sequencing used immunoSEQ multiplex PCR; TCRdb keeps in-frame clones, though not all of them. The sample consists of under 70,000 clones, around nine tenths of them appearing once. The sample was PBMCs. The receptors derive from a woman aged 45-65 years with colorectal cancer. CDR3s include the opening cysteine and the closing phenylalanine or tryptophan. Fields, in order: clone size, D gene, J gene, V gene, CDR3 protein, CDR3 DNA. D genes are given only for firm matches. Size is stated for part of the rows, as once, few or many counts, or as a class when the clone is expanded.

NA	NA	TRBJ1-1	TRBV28	CASSTRSRHTEAFF	TGTGCCAGCAGTACCAGGTCCAGGCACACTGAAGCTTTCTTT
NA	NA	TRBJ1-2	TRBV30	CAWSVGGGGYTF	TGTGCCTGGAGTGTCGGGGGGGGTGGCTACACCTTC
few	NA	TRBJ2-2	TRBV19	CASSVSQDTGELFF	TGTGCCAGTAGTGTCAGTCAGGACACCGGGGAGCTGTTTTTT
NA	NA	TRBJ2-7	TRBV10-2	CASRVGGPSYEQYF	TGCGCCAGCAGAGTGGGCGGGCCCTCCTACGAGCAGTACTTC
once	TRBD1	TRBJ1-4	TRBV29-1	CSAGTGSFEKLFF	TGCAGCGCAGGGACAGGGAGTTTTGAAAAACTGTTTTTT
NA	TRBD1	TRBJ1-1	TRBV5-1	CASSYRTGATNTEAFF	TGCGCCAGCAGCTATAGAACAGGGGCGACGAACACTGAAGCTTTCTTT
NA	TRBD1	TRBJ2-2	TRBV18	CASSPDRATGELFF	TGTGCCAGCTCACCAGACAGGGCCACCGGGGAGCTGTTTTTT
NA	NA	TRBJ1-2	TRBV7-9	CASSTLRGDGYTF	TGTGCCAGCAGCACCCTCCGCGGGGATGGCTACACCTTC
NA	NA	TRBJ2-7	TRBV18	CASSPAVGEQYF	TGTGCCAGCTCGCCCGCAGTGGGAGAGCAGTACTTC
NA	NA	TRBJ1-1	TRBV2	CASSAVDRNTEAFF	TGTGCCAGCAGCGCCGTGGACAGGAACACTGAAGCTTTCTTT
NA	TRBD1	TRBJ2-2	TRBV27	CASSGGQGAMTGELFF	TGTGCCAGCAGTGGTGGACAGGGGGCAATGACCGGGGAGCTGTTTTTT
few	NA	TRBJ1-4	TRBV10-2	CASNDHRATNEKLFF	TGCGCCAGCAACGATCACAGGGCAACTAATGAAAAACTGTTTTTT
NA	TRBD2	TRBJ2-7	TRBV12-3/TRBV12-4	CASSWGGGTEQYF	TGTGCCAGCAGTTGGGGCGGGGGAACCGAGCAGTACTTC
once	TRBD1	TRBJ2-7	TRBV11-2	CASSTPGQGYEQYF	TGTGCCAGCAGCACACCGGGACAGGGCTACGAGCAGTACTTC
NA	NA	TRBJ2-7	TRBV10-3	CAISESDGPAYEQYF	TGTGCCATCAGTGAGTCGGATGGGCCAGCCTACGAGCAGTACTTC
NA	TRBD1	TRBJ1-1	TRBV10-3	CATAGTGTNTEAFF	TGTGCCACCGCCGGGACAGGGACCAACACTGAAGCTTTCTTT
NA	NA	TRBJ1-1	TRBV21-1	CASSNAANTEAFF	TGTGCCAGCAGCAACGCAGCGAACACTGAAGCTTTCTTT
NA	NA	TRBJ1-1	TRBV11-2	CASSSRGGDTNTEAFF	TGTGCCAGCAGCTCCCGAGGGGGAGATACTAACACTGAAGCTTTCTTT
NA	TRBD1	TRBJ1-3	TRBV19	CASGTGGSFASGNTIYF	TGTGCCAGTGGGACAGGGGGCTCGTTCGCGAGTGGAAACACCATATATTTT
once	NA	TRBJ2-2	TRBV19	CASSKWESAGELFF	TGTGCCAGTAGTAAATGGGAGAGTGCCGGGGAGCTGTTTTTT
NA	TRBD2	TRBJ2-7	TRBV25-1	CASSGTSGSSYEQYF	TGTGCCAGCAGTGGGACTAGCGGGAGTAGTTACGAGCAGTACTTC
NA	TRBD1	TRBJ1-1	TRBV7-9	CASSTGQSKNTEAFF	TGTGCCAGCAGCACGGGACAGAGCAAGAACACTGAAGCTTTCTTT
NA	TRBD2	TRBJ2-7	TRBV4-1	CASSQGLAAFAEQYF	TGCGCCAGCAGCCAGGGACTAGCGGCTTTCGCCGAGCAGTACTTC
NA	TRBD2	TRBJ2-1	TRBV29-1	CSAQVGGGPGEQFF	TGCAGCGCCCAGGTCGGGGGAGGGCCCGGTGAGCAGTTCTTC
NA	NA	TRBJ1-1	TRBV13	CASSLGDEAFF	TGTGCCAGCAGCTTAGGTGATGAAGCTTTCTTT
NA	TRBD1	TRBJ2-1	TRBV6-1	CASSDQDRGGQFF	TGTGCCAGCAGTGACCAGGACAGGGGAGGGCAGTTCTTC
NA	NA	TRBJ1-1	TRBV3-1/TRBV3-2	CASSPGQPEAFF	TGTGCCAGCAGCCCCGGACAACCTGAAGCTTTCTTT
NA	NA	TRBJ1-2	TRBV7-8	CASSLIVEFSGGYTF	TGTGCCAGCAGCTTAATAGTAGAGTTTTCGGGCGGCTACACCTTC
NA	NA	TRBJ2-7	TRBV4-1	CASSQHADSYEQYF	TGCGCCAGCAGCCAACACGCCGACTCCTACGAGCAGTACTTC
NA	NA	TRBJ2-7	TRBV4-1	CASSPTRVRDEQYF	TGCGCCAGCAGCCCAACCAGGGTTCGGGACGAGCAGTACTTC
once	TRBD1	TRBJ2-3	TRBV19	CASGTGLDTQYF	TGTGCCAGTGGGACAGGGCTAGATACGCAGTATTTT
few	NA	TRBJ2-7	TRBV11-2	CASSLPGYYEQYF	TGTGCCAGCAGCTTACCCGGTTACTACGAGCAGTACTTC
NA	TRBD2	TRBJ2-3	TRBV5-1	CASSFIAGETDTQYF	TGCGCCAGCAGCTTTATAGCGGGGGAAACAGATACGCAGTATTTT
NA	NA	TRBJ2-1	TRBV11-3	CASSSGTSSYNEQFF	TGTGCCAGCTCCTCGGGCACCAGCTCCTACAATGAGCAGTTCTTC
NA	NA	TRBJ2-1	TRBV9	CASSPRDGITRGDEQFF	TGTGCCAGCAGCCCCCGGGACGGGATCACGCGGGGCGATGAGCAGTTCTTC
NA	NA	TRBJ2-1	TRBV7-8	CASRSRAGDYNEQFF	TGTGCCAGCAGGTCCCGCGCGGGCGATTACAATGAGCAGTTCTTC
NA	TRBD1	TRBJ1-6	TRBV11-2	CASSLTGTAGSPLHF	TGTGCCAGCAGCTTAACCGGGACAGCCGGTTCACCCCTCCACTTT
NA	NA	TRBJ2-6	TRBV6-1	CASSEHQGSGANVLTF	TGTGCCAGCAGTGAACATCAGGGCTCTGGGGCCAACGTCCTGACTTTC
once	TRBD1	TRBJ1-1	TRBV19	CASSYRDRGVFESRTEAFF	TGTGCCAGTAGTTACCGGGACAGGGGAGTTTTTGAATCGAGGACTGAAGCTTTCTTT
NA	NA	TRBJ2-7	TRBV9	CASSPGAPNVKQYF	TGTGCCAGCAGCCCGGGGGCCCCTAATGTCAAGCAGTACTTC
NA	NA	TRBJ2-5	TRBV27	CASSLSKSAVGETQYF	TGTGCCAGCAGTTTATCGAAGTCGGCGGTAGGGGAGACCCAGTACTTC
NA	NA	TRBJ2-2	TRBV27	CASTTDTGELFF	TGTGCCAGCACCACGGACACCGGGGAGCTGTTTTTT
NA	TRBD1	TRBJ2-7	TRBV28	CASSLDREEAQYF	TGTGCCAGCAGTTTAGACAGGGAAGAAGCGCAGTACTTC
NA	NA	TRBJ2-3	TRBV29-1	CSVESSAISTDTQYF	TGCAGCGTTGAATCTAGCGCCATCAGCACAGATACGCAGTATTTT
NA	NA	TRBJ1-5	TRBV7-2	CASSSPGGDQPQHF	TGTGCCAGCAGCTCGCCGGGGGGAGATCAGCCCCAGCATTTT
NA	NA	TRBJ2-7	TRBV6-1	CASSEALWSSYEQYF	TGTGCCAGCAGTGAAGCGTTGTGGAGCTCCTACGAGCAGTACTTC
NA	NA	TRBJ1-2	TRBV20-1	CARQVGYGYTF	TGCGCTAGACAGGTCGGCTATGGCTACACCTTC
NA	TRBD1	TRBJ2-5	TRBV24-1	CATGQGARETQYF	TGTGCCACAGGACAGGGGGCAAGGGAGACCCAGTACTTC
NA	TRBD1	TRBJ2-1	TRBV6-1	CASSEALLGAGGKDEQFF	TGTGCCAGCAGTGAAGCGCTTCTCGGGGCAGGGGGCAAGGATGAGCAGTTCTTC
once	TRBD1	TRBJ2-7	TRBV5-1	CASKPGQGNDEQYF	TGCGCCAGCAAACCGGGACAGGGAAACGACGAGCAGTACTTC
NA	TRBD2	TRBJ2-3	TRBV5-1	CASVEASGSTDTQYF	TGCGCCAGCGTGGAGGCTAGCGGGAGCACAGATACGCAGTATTTT
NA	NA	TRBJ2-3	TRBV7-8	CASSLRTHSTDTQYF	TGTGCCAGCAGCTTAAGAACTCATAGCACAGATACGCAGTATTTT
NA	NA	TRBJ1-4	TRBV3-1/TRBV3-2	CASSFRAEKLFF	TGTGCCAGCAGCTTCCGAGCTGAAAAACTGTTTTTT